Listed here are 2 T cell receptor beta chains from one sample, sequenced in a study of T cells after posttransplantation cyclophosphamide. Clones were read by immunoSEQ multiplex PCR, and TCRdb kept only the in-frame ones, dropping some. The sample has roughly 30,000 clones, approximately 90% seen once; the top ten hold about 15%. Source material: PBMCs. The receptors were sampled from a woman aged 40 to 49 with a blood cancer, CMV-positive, and with a related stem cell donor.

V usage is TRBV9 and J usage is TRBJ2-3; TRBD2 matches 8 bases. CDR1 is SGDLS and CDR2 is YYNGEE in the germline V gene. This CDR3 has 14 amino acids. The V gene end was trimmed by 2 bases and the J gene end by 4 bases; junction bases not matched to a gene: 3. CDR3 coding DNA: TGTGCCAGCAGCGTGGGACTAGTCCCAGATACGCAGTATTTT. The encoded protein is CASSVGLVPDTQYF.

The chain combines TRBV10-1 with TRBJ2-1, with unresolved D. The germline gives CDR1 WNHNN, CDR2 SYGVQD (reference sequence). Trimming removed 10 bases from V and 10 bases from J, with 23 bases in between. CDR3 length equals 14 residues. The CDR3 here is CANLDSRDYLEQFF. The CDR3 bases are TGCGCCAACCTTGACTCGCGAGATTATCTGGAGCAGTTCTTC.